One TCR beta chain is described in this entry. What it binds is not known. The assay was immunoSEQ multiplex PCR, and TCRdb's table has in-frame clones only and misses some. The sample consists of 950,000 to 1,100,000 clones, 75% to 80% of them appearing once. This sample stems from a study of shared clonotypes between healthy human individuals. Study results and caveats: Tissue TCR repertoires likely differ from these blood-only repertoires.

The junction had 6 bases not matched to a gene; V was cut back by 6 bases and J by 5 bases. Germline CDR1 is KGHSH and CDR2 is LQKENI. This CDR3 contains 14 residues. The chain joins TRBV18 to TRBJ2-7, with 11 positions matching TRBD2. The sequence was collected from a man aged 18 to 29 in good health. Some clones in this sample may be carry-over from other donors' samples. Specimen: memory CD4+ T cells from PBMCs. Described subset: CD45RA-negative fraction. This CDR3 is CASSPGLAEDEQYF. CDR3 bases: TGTGCCAGCTCCCCGGGACTAGCGGAAGACGAGCAGTACTTC.